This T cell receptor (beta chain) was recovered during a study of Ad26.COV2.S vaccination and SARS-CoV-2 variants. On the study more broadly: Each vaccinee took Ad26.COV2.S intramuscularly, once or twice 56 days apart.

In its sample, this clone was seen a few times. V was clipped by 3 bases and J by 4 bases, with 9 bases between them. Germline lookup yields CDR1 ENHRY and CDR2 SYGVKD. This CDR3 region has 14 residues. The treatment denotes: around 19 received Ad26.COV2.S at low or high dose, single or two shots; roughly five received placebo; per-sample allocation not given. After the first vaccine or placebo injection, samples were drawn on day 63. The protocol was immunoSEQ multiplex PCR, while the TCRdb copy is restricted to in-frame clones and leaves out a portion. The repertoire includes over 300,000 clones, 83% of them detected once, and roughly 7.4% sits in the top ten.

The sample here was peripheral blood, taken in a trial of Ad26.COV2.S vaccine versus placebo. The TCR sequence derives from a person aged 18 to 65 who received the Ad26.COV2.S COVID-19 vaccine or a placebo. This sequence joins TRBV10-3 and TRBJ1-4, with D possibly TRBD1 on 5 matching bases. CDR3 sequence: CAISDGANNEKLFF. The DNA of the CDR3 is TGTGCCATCAGTGATGGGGCGAATAATGAAAAACTGTTTTTT.